Sequencing of this T cell receptor (beta chain) was carried out in a study of regulatory T cells in long-lasting Graves disease. As for the study in general: Antithyroid drugs had been given to newly diagnosed Graves' patients for under 3 months.

Libraries of TCR beta came from iRepertoire HTBI primers plus Arm-PCR of CDR3 regions. TCRdb reprocessed the multiplex PCR reads via MiXCR and lists one record per CDR3 protein. This sample has around 470,000 distinct CDR3 sequences, with 12% to 15% found just once. In this sample, this clonotype turned up once. After removal of 6 bases from V and 3 bases from J, the junction contained 8 bases not matched to a gene. This CDR3 comprises 16 residues. In germline, CDR1 is LGHDT, CDR2 YNNKEL (reference sequence). Noted time point: newly diagnosed GD, antithyroid drugs for less than 3 months. After RNA was extracted from PBMCs, the TCR library was made from it. This sample was shared with a second study, whose subject was T cells in Graves' hyperthyroidism and ophthalmopathy. As that report states: Each patient was aged 18 to 65 and had newly diagnosed hyperthyroidism of under 2 months' duration. Exclusion of patients followed from uncontrolled infection, other autoimmune disease, pregnancy or lactation. TCR CDR3 regions were first amplified by RT-PCR with HTBI primers.

This clonotype was obtained from a woman aged 45-65 years with Graves disease. The gene calls are TRBV3-1 and TRBJ2-2; TRBD1 aligns across 9 bases. Source: peripheral blood mononuclear cells (PBMCs), taken at new diagnosis, from a patient treated with antithyroid drugs. The CDR3 loop is CASRPTGGADTGELFF. The CDR3 region has the DNA TGTGCCAGCAGACCAACAGGGGGCGCGGACACCGGGGAGCTGTTTTTT. The full variable domain, completed using reference TRBV3-1 and TRBJ2-2, is DTAVSQTPKYLVTQMGNDKSIKCEQNLGHDTMYWYKQDSKKFLKIMFSYNNKELIINETVPNRFSPKSPDKAHLNLHINSLELGDSAVYFCASRPTGGADTGELFFGEGSRLTVL.